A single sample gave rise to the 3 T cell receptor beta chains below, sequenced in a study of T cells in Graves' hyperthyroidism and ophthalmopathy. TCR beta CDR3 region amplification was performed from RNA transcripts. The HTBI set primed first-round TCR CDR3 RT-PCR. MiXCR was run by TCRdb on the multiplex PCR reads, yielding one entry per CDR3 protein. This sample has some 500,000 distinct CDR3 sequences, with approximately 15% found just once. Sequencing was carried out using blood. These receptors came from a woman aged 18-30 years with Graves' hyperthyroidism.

The CDR3 sequence is CASSQAAQGSYEQYF. The CDR3, as DNA: TGTGCCAGCAGCCAAGCGGCGCAGGGCTCCTACGAGCAGTACTTC. The chain links TRBV14 to TRBJ2-7; the D gene is possibly TRBD1 (5 bases). Trimming took off 1 base at V and 0 bases at J, with 10 bases between the two ends. Germline-derived CDR1 and CDR2 are SGHDN and FVKESK. The CDR3 sequence is 15 residues long.

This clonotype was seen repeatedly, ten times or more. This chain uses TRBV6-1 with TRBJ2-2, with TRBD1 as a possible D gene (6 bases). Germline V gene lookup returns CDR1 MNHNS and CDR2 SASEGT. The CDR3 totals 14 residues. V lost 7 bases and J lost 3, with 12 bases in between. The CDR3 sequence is CASIRQEHTGELFF. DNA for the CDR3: TGTGCCAGCATTAGACAGGAACACACCGGGGAGCTGTTTTTT.

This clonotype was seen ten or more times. The CDR3 nucleotides are TGTGCCTGGACGCCGGTAGGACAGGGCGGGAATCAGCCCCAGCATTTT. As protein: CAWTPVGQGGNQPQHF. The chain joins TRBV30 to TRBJ1-5, with TRBD1 identical over 8 bases. The CDR3 sequence is 16 residues long. Germline V CDR1 and CDR2: GTSNPN, SVGIG (reference sequence). With 4 bases clipped from V and 4 bases from J, the junction kept 12 bases outside the gene matches.